A selection of T cell receptor beta chains follows, all from one sample in a study of shared clonotypes between healthy human individuals. The repertoire was sequenced with immunoSEQ multiplex PCR; TCRdb's copy has only in-frame clones and lacks some. This table has about 2.2 million clones, around 93% appearing once. Sequenced input: naive CD8+ T cells from PBMCs. These receptors all stem from a man younger than 35 in good health. Some clones in this sample may be carry-over from other donors' samples. Both conserved end residues are trimmed from each CDR3. The order of the fields is CDR3 protein, D gene, J gene, V gene. D genes are given only for firm matches.

CDR3 protein: ASSRGGMNTGELF; D gene: NA; J gene: TRBJ2-2; V gene: TRBV19
CDR3 protein: ATLGLAGDNEQF; D gene: TRBD2; J gene: TRBJ2-1; V gene: TRBV15
CDR3 protein: ASSPPAPSGSAEQY; D gene: TRBD2; J gene: NA; V gene: TRBV28
CDR3 protein: ASSSWTGTVGYT; D gene: TRBD1; J gene: TRBJ1-2; V gene: TRBV28
CDR3 protein: SVVGASGRSSYEQY; D gene: TRBD2; J gene: TRBJ2-7; V gene: TRBV29-1
CDR3 protein: ASSSDRATDTQY; D gene: TRBD1; J gene: TRBJ2-3; V gene: TRBV13
CDR3 protein: ASSEGSGTEAF; D gene: NA; J gene: TRBJ1-1; V gene: TRBV6-1
CDR3 protein: ASSFGQQNQPQH; D gene: NA; J gene: TRBJ1-5; V gene: TRBV28
CDR3 protein: ASSGPILGGYGYT; D gene: NA; J gene: TRBJ1-2; V gene: TRBV6-1
CDR3 protein: ASSLWAGASTDTQY; D gene: NA; J gene: TRBJ2-3; V gene: TRBV11-2
CDR3 protein: ASRTRGLGDIQY; D gene: TRBD1; J gene: TRBJ2-4; V gene: TRBV6-1
CDR3 protein: ASSLASSGTYEQY; D gene: TRBD2; J gene: TRBJ2-7; V gene: TRBV5-6
CDR3 protein: ASFSTDTQY; D gene: NA; J gene: TRBJ2-3; V gene: TRBV7-6
CDR3 protein: AMWGGGLNQPQH; D gene: NA; J gene: TRBJ1-5; V gene: TRBV10-3
CDR3 protein: ATSRVPDYGYT; D gene: NA; J gene: TRBJ1-2; V gene: TRBV15
CDR3 protein: SVEEGGLGQY; D gene: NA; J gene: TRBJ2-7; V gene: TRBV29-1
CDR3 protein: ASRQGASYEQY; D gene: TRBD1; J gene: TRBJ2-7; V gene: TRBV19
CDR3 protein: ASSLKFGQGWKETQY; D gene: NA; J gene: TRBJ2-5; V gene: TRBV7-3
CDR3 protein: ASSRTANTGELF; D gene: NA; J gene: TRBJ2-2; V gene: TRBV5-6
CDR3 protein: ASSPFAETALSYEQY; D gene: NA; J gene: TRBJ2-7; V gene: TRBV27
CDR3 protein: ASSPSGLAGAPDTQY; D gene: TRBD2; J gene: TRBJ2-3; V gene: TRBV9
CDR3 protein: ASSPGGRTQF; D gene: TRBD1; J gene: TRBJ2-1; V gene: TRBV28
CDR3 protein: SVRNTEAF; D gene: NA; J gene: TRBJ1-1; V gene: TRBV29-1
CDR3 protein: ASSLAGGAQETQY; D gene: TRBD1; J gene: TRBJ2-5; V gene: TRBV5-1
CDR3 protein: ATLAEGMFGYEQY; D gene: NA; J gene: TRBJ2-7; V gene: TRBV19
CDR3 protein: AISGGNRGGYT; D gene: NA; J gene: TRBJ1-2; V gene: TRBV10-3
CDR3 protein: AISRTGGLSEKLF; D gene: TRBD1; J gene: TRBJ1-4; V gene: TRBV10-3
CDR3 protein: ASSAGQKGQF; D gene: NA; J gene: TRBJ2-1; V gene: TRBV6-5
CDR3 protein: ASSQEGAGGWYNEQF; D gene: TRBD2; J gene: TRBJ2-1; V gene: TRBV4-3
CDR3 protein: SVEEERVSTTEAF; D gene: NA; J gene: TRBJ1-1; V gene: TRBV29-1
CDR3 protein: ASSPRGGGHNTGELF; D gene: TRBD2; J gene: TRBJ2-2; V gene: TRBV9
CDR3 protein: ASSIDLLLDTYGYT; D gene: NA; J gene: TRBJ1-2; V gene: TRBV19
CDR3 protein: ASSEGTLAKNIQY; D gene: NA; J gene: TRBJ2-4; V gene: TRBV6-1
CDR3 protein: ASSLPGQGNKYEQY; D gene: TRBD1; J gene: TRBJ2-7; V gene: TRBV7-9
CDR3 protein: ASSPRTGMGTEAF; D gene: TRBD1; J gene: TRBJ1-1; V gene: TRBV9
CDR3 protein: ASSFGALAGQETQY; D gene: TRBD2; J gene: TRBJ2-5; V gene: TRBV28
CDR3 protein: ASSFSGGGNQPQH; D gene: NA; J gene: TRBJ1-5; V gene: TRBV27
CDR3 protein: ASSETGATGELF; D gene: TRBD1; J gene: TRBJ2-2; V gene: TRBV28
CDR3 protein: ASSQDLGQGVYNEQF; D gene: TRBD1; J gene: TRBJ2-1; V gene: TRBV4-3
CDR3 protein: ASRKQGIQPQH; D gene: NA; J gene: TRBJ1-5; V gene: TRBV6-1
CDR3 protein: ASTDRESSYEQY; D gene: TRBD1; J gene: TRBJ2-7; V gene: TRBV7-6